The 29 T cell receptor beta chains below come from one sample, sequenced in a study of T-cell reconstitution after alpha-beta-depleted transplantation in children. The TCRbeta library incorporated unique molecular identifiers. TCRdb reprocessed the PCR reads with MiXCR, giving one entry per CDR3 protein. This sample carries roughly 790,000 distinct CDR3 sequences, approximately 15% of them seen once, and the ten largest clones take about 4.6%. The material was PBMCs, mostly from graft donor cells, obtained 360 days after TCRalphabeta/CD19-depleted stem cell transplant. The receptors shown here come from a male patient between 5 and 17 years old who had a stem cell transplant for acute lymphoblastic leukemia, so the T cells may come from the graft donor.

This clonotype has at least ten counts. V usage is TRBV7-2 and J usage is TRBJ2-5; 12 bases agree with TRBD2. The V gene end was trimmed by 2 bases and the J gene end by 5 bases; junction bases not matched to a gene: 3. CDR3 size: 15 residues. Germline V gives CDR1 SGHTA, CDR2 FQGNSA. CDR3 coding DNA: TGTGCCAGCAGCTTACTAGCGGGAGGGCAGGAGACCCAGTACTTC. Translating it yields CASSLLAGGQETQYF.

The V gene is TRBV12-1, the J gene TRBJ2-7; whether TRBD2, the table's D call, matches the DNA was not checked. TRBV12-1 is a pseudogene. The CDR3 consists of 16 residues. CDR3 coding DNA: TGTGCCAGCAGCTTCCCTCAGCGGGAGCTGCCAGTCGAGCAGTACTTC. Protein product: CASSFPQRELPVEQYF.

This chain connects TRBV3-1 to TRBJ2-1, with 9 bases lining up with TRBD2. The germline gives CDR1 LGHDT, CDR2 YNNKEL (reference sequence). V shed 1 base, J shed 8 bases, and the junction held 3 bases outside the gene matches. The CDR3 covers 14 residues. The CDR3 nucleotides are TGTGCCAGCAGCCAAGTTAGCGGGAGCTATGAGCAGTTCTTC. The encoded protein is CASSQVSGSYEQFF.

This clonotype was seen many times. The chain couples TRBV29-1 to TRBJ2-5; 7 positions match TRBD2. Per germline, CDR1 SQVTM and CDR2 ANQGSEA. The CDR3 is made up of 15 amino acids. V lost 0 bases and J lost 5; bases outside the gene matches: 9. The CDR3 region is CSVEDQGRGGETQYF. In nucleotides, the CDR3 is TGCAGCGTTGAAGATCAAGGGAGGGGCGGGGAGACCCAGTACTTC.

Written as DNA, the CDR3 is TGCGCCAGCAGTCCGGACAGGTTCTCTGGAAACACCATATATTTT. Its protein is CASSPDRFSGNTIYF. The chain recombines TRBV5-1 with TRBJ1-3, with 7 bases lining up with TRBD1. The CDR3 is 15 amino acids. From germline, CDR1 is SGHRS and CDR2 YFSETQ. J gave up 0 bases and V 5 bases, and 5 bases lay outside the gene matches.

Note on this clonotype: This clone may be a read error of a much larger clone one base away. The chain recombines TRBV3-1 with TRBJ2-1; 7 bases align to TRBD2. Germline-derived CDR1 and CDR2 are LGHDT and YNNKEL (reference sequence). The J segment lost 4 bases and the V segment lost 6 bases, leaving 3 bases of the junction unmatched. The CDR3 sequence is 13 residues long. The CDR3 is CASRPSGYNEQFF. CDR3 bases: TGTGCCAGCAGGCCTAGCGGATACAATGAGCAGTTCTTC.

This chain connects TRBV20-1 to TRBJ2-7; 12 bases fit TRBD2. The CDR3 consists of 14 residues. V lost 6 bases and J lost 3; bases outside the gene matches: 6. Germline V gene lookup returns CDR1 DFQATT and CDR2 SNEGSKA (reference sequence). The chain's CDR3 is CSAQTSGSIYEQYF. In DNA, the CDR3 is TGCAGTGCCCAGACTAGCGGGAGTATCTACGAGCAGTACTTC.

This clonotype has a handful of counts. The rearrangement joins TRBV12-3 or TRBV12-4 to TRBJ2-6; unclear D gene. V was cut by 2 bases and J by 2 bases, with 10 bases left in between. The CDR3 spans 16 residues. CDR3 in DNA: TGTGCCAGCAGTTTATGGCGGAGAGCTGGGGCCAACGTCCTGACTTTC. This sequence encodes CASSLWRRAGANVLTF.

V and J are TRBV6-2 or TRBV6-3 and TRBJ2-4; D gene ambiguous. Germline V gene lookup returns CDR1 MNHEY and CDR2 SVGEGT. The germline V and J ends were trimmed by 8 bases and 3 bases, with 11 bases remaining between them. The length of the CDR3 is 13 residues. The DNA of the CDR3 is TGTGCCAGCGGCGAGGACGACAAAAACATTCAGTACTTC. Its translation: CASGEDDKNIQYF.

This clonotype has a handful of counts. The V gene is TRBV19, the J gene TRBJ2-7, with 8 bases lining up with TRBD2. This CDR3 comprises 15 residues. CDR1 LNHDA and CDR2 SQIVND come from the germline V gene (reference sequence). Losses at the gene ends were 5 bases for V and 3 bases for J; bases not matched to a gene: 9. In DNA form, the CDR3 reads TGTGCCAGTAGTCCCGGGACTAGGACTTTCTACGAGCAGTACTTC. This sequence encodes CASSPGTRTFYEQYF.

The chain employs TRBV11-1 and TRBJ2-6; 12 bases line up with TRBD1. The CDR3 consists of 19 residues. CDR1 SGHAT and CDR2 FQDESV come from the germline V gene (reference sequence). V lost 5 bases to trimming and J lost 2 bases; unmatched junction nucleotides: 10. In DNA form, the CDR3 reads TGTGCCAGCAGCGCGCCTCCGGGACAGGGGGCAACTGGGGCCAACGTCCTGACTTTC. This codes for CASSAPPGQGATGANVLTF. Full variable domain (missing parts from reference TRBV11-1 and TRBJ2-6): EAEVAQSPRYKITEKSQAVAFWCDPISGHATLYWYRQILGQGPELLVQFQDESVVDDSQLPKDRFSAERLKGVDSTLKIQPAELGDSAMYLCASSAPPGQGATGANVLTFGAGSRLTVL.

This clonotype was observed a handful of times. The chain employs TRBV11-2 and TRBJ1-2; tentatively, D is TRBD1 (5 bases). V lost 1 base to trimming and J lost 2 bases, with 11 bases between them. The CDR3 runs to 15 residues. Looked up from germline, CDR1 is SGHAT and CDR2 is FQNNGV. The CDR3 nucleotides read TGTGCCAGCAGCTTAGCGTTGCAGGGCAACTATGGCTACACCTTC. Translating gives CASSLALQGNYGYTF. The whole variable domain, filled in from reference TRBV11-2 and TRBJ1-2, reads EAGVAQSPRYKIIEKRQSVAFWCNPISGHATLYWYQQILGQGPKLLIQFQNNGVVDDSQLPKDRFSAERLKGVDSTLKIQPAKLEDSAVYLCASSLALQGNYGYTFGSGTRLTVV.

This clonotype was observed a handful of times. The rearrangement links TRBV5-1 to TRBJ2-3; TRBD2 matches 10 bases. CDR3 length equals 15 residues. The V gene end was trimmed by 4 bases and the J gene end by 4 bases; junction bases not matched to a gene: 6. Germline CDR1 SGHRS, CDR2 YFSETQ. CDR3 protein: CASSLAGVGADTQYF. CDR3 in DNA: TGCGCCAGCAGCCTAGCGGGAGTGGGGGCAGATACGCAGTATTTT. The variable domain in full, with the rest retrieved from reference TRBV5-1 and TRBJ2-3, is KAGVTQTPRYLIKTRGQQVTLSCSPISGHRSVSWYQQTPGQGLQFLFEYFSETQRNKGNFPGRFSGRQFSNSRSEMNVSTLELGDSALYLCASSLAGVGADTQYFGPGTRLTVL.

The chain couples TRBV6-2 or TRBV6-3 to TRBJ2-1; unclear D gene. Germline values: CDR1 MNHEY, CDR2 SVGEGT. CDR3 length: 13 amino acids. V gave up 0 bases and J gave up 12 bases, with 12 bases separating them. The CDR3 region has the DNA TGTGCCAGCAGTTACTCAAATTTACAAGTGCAGTTCTTC. This encodes CASSYSNLQVQFF.

This clonotype has ten or more counts. This chain links TRBV3-1 with TRBJ2-3; tentatively, D is TRBD2 (6 bases). The CDR3 is 14 residues long. The germline V gene has CDR1 LGHDT and CDR2 YNNKEL (reference sequence). V lost 4 bases, J lost 6 bases, and 14 bases lay in between. The CDR3, as DNA: TGTGCCAGCAGCCCCCGCCCTAGCGCGGATACGCAGTATTTT. Translating it yields CASSPRPSADTQYF.

The CDR3 nucleotides are TGTGCCAGTAGTATACGAAGCCGCTCCTACGAGCAGTACTTC. Translating gives CASSIRSRSYEQYF. The chain couples TRBV19 to TRBJ2-7; D remains ambiguous. The V and J ends lost 2 bases and 0 bases respectively, with 8 bases between them. This CDR3 spans 14 amino acids. Germline assignment: CDR1 LNHDA and CDR2 SQIVND (reference sequence).

CDR3 sequence reads: CASSVRGLDPSTDTQYF. The DNA of the CDR3 is TGTGCCAGCAGCGTAAGGGGACTAGATCCTAGCACAGATACGCAGTATTTT. The chain combines TRBV9 with TRBJ2-3; TRBD2 matches 8 bases. The CDR3 totals 17 residues. Germline-derived CDR1 and CDR2 are SGDLS and YYNGEE. Germline trimming cut 1 base from V and 0 bases from J; bases unmatched to any gene: 7.

This clonotype was detected a few times. V is TRBV7-9 and J is TRBJ2-5, with D perhaps matching TRBD1 or TRBD2 (5 bases each). This CDR3 is built from 15 residues. Germline V gene sequence: CDR1 SEHNR, CDR2 FQNEAQ (reference sequence). The V and J ends lost 5 bases and 5 bases respectively, with 18 bases between them. The CDR3 DNA follows: TGTGCCAGCAGCCCTCGGCGGGCAGGGCGGGAGACCCAGTACTTC. The encoded protein is CASSPRRAGRETQYF.

The chain joins TRBV29-1 to TRBJ2-7; 7 nucleotides match TRBD1. This CDR3 region has 15 residues. Germline values: CDR1 SQVTM, CDR2 ANQGSEA. V gave up 3 bases and J gave up 2 bases; unmatched junction bases: 10. CDR3 protein: CSVEVPGQLTYEQYF. DNA for the CDR3: TGCAGCGTTGAGGTTCCGGGACAGCTGACCTACGAGCAGTACTTC.

The sample holds a few counts of this clonotype. The gene calls are TRBV7-9 and TRBJ2-3, with unresolved D. The CDR3 has 14 residues. Germline V CDR1 and CDR2: SEHNR, FQNEAQ (reference sequence). Trimming removed 4 bases from V and 3 bases from J, with 11 bases in between. CDR3 DNA: TGTGCCAGCAGCTCAACAGAGCCAACAGATACGCAGTATTTT. Residues: CASSSTEPTDTQYF.

This clonotype was observed at least ten times. CDR3 loop: CATSSSLGSGELFF. The DNA of the CDR3 is TGTGCCACCAGCAGTTCCTTAGGGTCCGGGGAGCTGTTTTTT. The rearrangement uses TRBV15 and TRBJ2-2, with D unresolved. Looked up from germline, CDR1 is LNHNV and CDR2 is YYDKDF (reference sequence). V lost 3 bases and J lost 6, with 11 bases in between. The CDR3 consists of 14 residues.

The chain couples TRBV11-2 to TRBJ2-5; D gene uncertain. In germline, CDR1 is SGHAT, CDR2 FQNNGV. Trimming removed 4 bases at V and 5 bases at J, with 8 bases between. This CDR3 is built from 12 residues. The CDR3 DNA follows: TGTGCCAGCAGCTATACCACGGAGACCCAGTACTTC. Protein sequence: CASSYTTETQYF.

The J gene is TRBJ2-7, the V gene TRBV12-3 or TRBV12-4; 7 positions agree with TRBD1. The CDR3 is 16 residues long. J lost 6 bases, V lost 4 bases, and 15 bases had no gene match. For the CDR3, the DNA is TGTGCCAGCAGTTCGACAGGGACAAGACCCCTATCCGAGCAGTACTTC. Residues: CASSSTGTRPLSEQYF.

J is TRBJ2-7 and V is TRBV4-1; 11 nucleotides align to TRBD1. Trimming cost V 3 bases and J 4 bases; bases outside gene matches: 8. The V gene's germline CDR1 is MGHRA and CDR2 YSYEKL. The CDR3 is 16 amino acids. For the CDR3, the DNA is TGCGCCAGCAGCCAGTCAGGACAGGGGGCGTTTTACGAGCAGTACTTC. Protein sequence: CASSQSGQGAFYEQYF.

The chain links TRBV7-9 to TRBJ2-2, with D perhaps TRBD1 (6 bases). This CDR3 is 16 amino acids long. V was trimmed by 5 bases and J by 1 base, leaving 14 bases between them. Germline assignment: CDR1 SEHNR and CDR2 FQNEAQ (reference sequence). The CDR3 DNA is TGTGCCAGCAGCACCCGGGACACCTGGAACACCGGGGAGCTGTTTTTT. It codes for CASSTRDTWNTGELFF.

This chain uses TRBV5-1 with TRBJ2-6; 7 bases match TRBD2. Germline values: CDR1 SGHRS, CDR2 YFSETQ. With V trimmed by 3 bases and J by 3 bases, 3 bases remained unmatched. The CDR3 loop spans 15 amino acids. This chain's CDR3 is CASSSGTNGANVLTF. The CDR3 region has the DNA TGCGCCAGCAGCTCCGGGACTAATGGGGCCAACGTCCTGACTTTC.

The chain employs TRBV2 and TRBJ2-1, with TRBD1 as a possible D gene (5 bases). V was pared by 5 bases and J by 4 bases, with 27 bases between. Per the germline V gene, CDR1 is SNHLY and CDR2 is FYNNEI. This CDR3 has 19 amino acids. As DNA, the CDR3 is TGTGCCAGCAGTTTCTCTATGACCGGACACACTTACTGGTACAATGAGCAGTTCTTC. This codes for CASSFSMTGHTYWYNEQFF.

The rearrangement joins TRBV20-1 to TRBJ1-2; D uncertain. V lost 3 bases and J 0 bases, leaving 14 bases between the germline ends. The length of the CDR3 is 15 residues. Looked up from germline, CDR1 is DFQATT and CDR2 is SNEGSKA (reference sequence). This chain's CDR3 is CSARADGSPNYGYTF. Written as DNA, the CDR3 is TGCAGTGCTAGGGCGGACGGGAGCCCTAACTATGGCTACACCTTC.

This clonotype was detected ten times or more. The rearrangement uses TRBV12-3 or TRBV12-4 and TRBJ2-1; 8 nucleotides match TRBD2. V dropped 6 bases and J dropped 7; count of bases not matched to a gene: 5. This CDR3 contains 13 residues. The CDR3 spells CASRALAVNEQFF. The DNA for the CDR3 is TGTGCCAGCAGAGCACTAGCGGTAAATGAGCAGTTCTTC.